This T cell receptor (beta chain) comes out of a study of T-cell memory formation after mild COVID-19. General study points: Contracting clones from day 15 to 85 had balanced CD4/CD8; later expanders favoured CD4+. CD4+ clones that contracted lay mainly in CM and EM; CD8+ ones lay in EMRA.

CDR3 size: 16 residues. J lost 5 bases, V lost 0 bases, and 6 bases had no gene match. CDR1 is SGHRS, CDR2 YFSETQ, per germline. A few counts support this clonotype. Its cognate antigen is unknown. Employing constant-segment primers, 5'RACE generated TCR alpha and TCR beta cDNA libraries bearing sample barcodes and UMIs. MiXCR, run by TCRdb on the 5' RACE reads, gives a single entry per CDR3 protein. The data contain 550,000 to 650,000 distinct CDR3 sequences, 17% of them singletons. The sample comprised PBMCs or a T cell subset sorted from them (not recorded which). The rearrangement links TRBV5-1 to TRBJ2-3; 10 bases match TRBD1. This TCR was recovered from an adult woman who had mild COVID-19 (a few samples of this study predate the infection). Cell type and time point are not known. Here the CDR3 DNA reads TGCGCCAGCAGCTTGGTAGGGACAGGGGTTATAGATACGCAGTATTTT. Translation: CASSLVGTGVIDTQYF.